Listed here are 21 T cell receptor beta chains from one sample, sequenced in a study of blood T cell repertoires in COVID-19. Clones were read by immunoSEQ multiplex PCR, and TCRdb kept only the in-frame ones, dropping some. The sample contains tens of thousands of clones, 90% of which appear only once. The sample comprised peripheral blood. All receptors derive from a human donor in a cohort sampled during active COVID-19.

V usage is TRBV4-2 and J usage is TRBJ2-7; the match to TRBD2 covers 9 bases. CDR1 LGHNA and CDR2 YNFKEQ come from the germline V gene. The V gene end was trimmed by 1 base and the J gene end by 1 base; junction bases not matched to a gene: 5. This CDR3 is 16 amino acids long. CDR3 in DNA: TGTGCCAGCAGCCAAGTAGCGGGAGACTTTTCCTACGAGCAGTACTTC. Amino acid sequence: CASSQVAGDFSYEQYF.

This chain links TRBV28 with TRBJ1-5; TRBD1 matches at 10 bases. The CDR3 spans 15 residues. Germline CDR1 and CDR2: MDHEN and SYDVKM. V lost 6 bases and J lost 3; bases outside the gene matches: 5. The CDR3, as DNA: TGTGCCAGCAGCCTGACAGGGGGCAACAATCAGCCCCAGCATTTT. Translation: CASSLTGGNNQPQHF.

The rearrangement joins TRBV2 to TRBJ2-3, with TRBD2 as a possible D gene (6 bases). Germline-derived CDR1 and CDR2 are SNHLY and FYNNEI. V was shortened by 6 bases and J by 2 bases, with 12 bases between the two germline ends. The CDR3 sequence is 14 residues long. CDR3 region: CASSPAGYTDTQYF. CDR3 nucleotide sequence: TGTGCCAGCAGCCCCGCGGGGTACACAGATACGCAGTATTTT.

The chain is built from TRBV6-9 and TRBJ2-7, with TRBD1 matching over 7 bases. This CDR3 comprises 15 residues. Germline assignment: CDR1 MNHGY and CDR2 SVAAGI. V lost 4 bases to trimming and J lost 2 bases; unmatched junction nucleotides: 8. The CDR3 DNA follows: TGTGCCAGCAGTTGCCCCCGGGACAGAACCTACGAGCAGTACTTC. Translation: CASSCPRDRTYEQYF.

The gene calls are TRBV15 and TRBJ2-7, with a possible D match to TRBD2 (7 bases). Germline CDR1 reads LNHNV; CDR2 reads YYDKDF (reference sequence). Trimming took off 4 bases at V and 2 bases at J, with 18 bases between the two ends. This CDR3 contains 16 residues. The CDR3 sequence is CATSKEGGGGPYEQYF. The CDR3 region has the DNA TGTGCCACCAGCAAAGAGGGGGGAGGGGGACCCTACGAGCAGTACTTC. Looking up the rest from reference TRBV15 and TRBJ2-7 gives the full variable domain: DAMVIQNPRYQVTQFGKPVTLSCSQTLNHNVMYWYQQKSSQAPKLLFHYYDKDFNNEADTPDNFQSRRPNTSFCFLDIRSPGLGDTAMYLCATSKEGGGGPYEQYFGPGTRLTVT.

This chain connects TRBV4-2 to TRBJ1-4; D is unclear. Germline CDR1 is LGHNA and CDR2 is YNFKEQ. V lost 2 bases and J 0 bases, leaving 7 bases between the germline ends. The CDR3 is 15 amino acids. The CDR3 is CASSQIPSTNEKLFF. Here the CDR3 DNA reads TGTGCCAGCAGCCAAATCCCTTCAACTAATGAAAAACTGTTTTTT.

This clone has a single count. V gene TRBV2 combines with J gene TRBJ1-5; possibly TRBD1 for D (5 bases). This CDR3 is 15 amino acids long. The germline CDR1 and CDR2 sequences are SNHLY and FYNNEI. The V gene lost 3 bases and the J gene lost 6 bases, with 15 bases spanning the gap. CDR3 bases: TGTGCCAGCAGTGAGTTCCAGGGTGAAGGTCAGCCCCAGCATTTT. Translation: CASSEFQGEGQPQHF.

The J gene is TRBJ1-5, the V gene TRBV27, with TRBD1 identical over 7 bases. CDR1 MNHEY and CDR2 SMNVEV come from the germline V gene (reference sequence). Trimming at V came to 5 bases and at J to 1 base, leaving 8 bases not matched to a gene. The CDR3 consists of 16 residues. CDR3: CASSAQGPHSNQPQHF. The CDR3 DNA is TGTGCCAGCAGTGCACAGGGGCCTCACAGCAATCAGCCCCAGCATTTT.

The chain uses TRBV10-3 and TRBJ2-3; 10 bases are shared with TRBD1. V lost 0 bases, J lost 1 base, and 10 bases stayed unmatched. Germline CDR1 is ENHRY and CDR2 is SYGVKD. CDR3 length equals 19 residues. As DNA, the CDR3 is TGTGCCATCAGTGAGTCAGGGTGGCCGACAGGGGGCGGCACAGATACGCAGTATTTT. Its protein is CAISESGWPTGGGTDTQYF.

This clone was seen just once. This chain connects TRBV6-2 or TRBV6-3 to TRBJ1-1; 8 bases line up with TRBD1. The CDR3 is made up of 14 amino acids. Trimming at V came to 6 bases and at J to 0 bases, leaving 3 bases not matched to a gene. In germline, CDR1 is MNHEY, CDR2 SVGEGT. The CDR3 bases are TGTGCCAGCAGCTCGGGACAGGTGAACACTGAAGCTTTCTTT. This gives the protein CASSSGQVNTEAFF.

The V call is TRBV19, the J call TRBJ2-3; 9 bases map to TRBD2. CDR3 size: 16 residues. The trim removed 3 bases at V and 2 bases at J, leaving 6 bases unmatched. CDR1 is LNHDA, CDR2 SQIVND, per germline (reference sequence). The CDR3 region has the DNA TGTGCCAGTAGTATCAACCTAGCGGGACACACAGATACGCAGTATTTT. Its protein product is CASSINLAGHTDTQYF.

The CDR3 DNA reads as TGTGCCAGCAGCGTAGTGTTATCAGGGGGCAATGAGCAGTTCTTC. It encodes CASSVVLSGGNEQFF. The chain couples TRBV9 to TRBJ2-1; 7 nucleotides line up with TRBD1. The V segment lost 0 bases and the J segment 6 bases; nucleotides outside the gene matches: 6. The CDR3 is 15 amino acids. Per the germline V gene, CDR1 is SGDLS and CDR2 is YYNGEE.

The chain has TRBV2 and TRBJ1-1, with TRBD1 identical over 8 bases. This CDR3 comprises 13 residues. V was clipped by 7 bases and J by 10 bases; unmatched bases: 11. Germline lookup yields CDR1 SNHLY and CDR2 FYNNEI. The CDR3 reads CASTEDRDLTAFF. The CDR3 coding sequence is TGTGCCAGCACGGAGGACAGGGACTTGACAGCTTTCTTT.

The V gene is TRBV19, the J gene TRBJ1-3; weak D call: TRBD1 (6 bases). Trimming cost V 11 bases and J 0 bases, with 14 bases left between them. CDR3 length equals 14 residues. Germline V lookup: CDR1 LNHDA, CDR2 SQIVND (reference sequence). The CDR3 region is CAAGGGSSGNTIYF. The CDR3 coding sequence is TGTGCCGCAGGCGGGGGCAGCTCTGGAAACACCATATATTTT.

This chain's CDR3 is CASSYLTGAGANVLTF. The CDR3 coding sequence is TGTGCCAGCAGTTACCTTACGGGGGCTGGGGCCAACGTCCTGACTTTC. The chain combines TRBV6-2 or TRBV6-3 with TRBJ2-6; possibly TRBD2 for D (6 bases). The CDR3 consists of 16 residues. Germline CDR1 reads MNHEY; CDR2 reads SVGEGT. Trimming shortened V by 2 bases and J by 2 bases, and 10 bases separated the two germline ends.

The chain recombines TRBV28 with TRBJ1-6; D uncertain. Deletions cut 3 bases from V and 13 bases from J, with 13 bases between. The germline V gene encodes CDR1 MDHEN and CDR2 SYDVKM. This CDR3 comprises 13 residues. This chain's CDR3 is CASSLTGIGPLHF. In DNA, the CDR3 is TGTGCCAGCAGTTTGACCGGTATCGGGCCCCTCCACTTT.

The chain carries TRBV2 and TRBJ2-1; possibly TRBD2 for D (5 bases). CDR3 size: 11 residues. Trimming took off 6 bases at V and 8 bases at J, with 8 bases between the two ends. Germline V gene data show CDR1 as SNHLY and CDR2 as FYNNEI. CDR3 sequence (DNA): TGTGCCAGCAGGTCGGGGTATGAGCAGTTCTTC. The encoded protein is CASRSGYEQFF.

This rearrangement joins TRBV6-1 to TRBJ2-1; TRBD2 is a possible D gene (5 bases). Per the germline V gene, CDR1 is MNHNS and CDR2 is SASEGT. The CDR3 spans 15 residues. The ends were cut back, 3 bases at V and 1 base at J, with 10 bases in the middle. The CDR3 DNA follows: TGTGCCAGCAGTGAGTCGGGAAAATCCTACAATGAGCAGTTCTTC. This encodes CASSESGKSYNEQFF.

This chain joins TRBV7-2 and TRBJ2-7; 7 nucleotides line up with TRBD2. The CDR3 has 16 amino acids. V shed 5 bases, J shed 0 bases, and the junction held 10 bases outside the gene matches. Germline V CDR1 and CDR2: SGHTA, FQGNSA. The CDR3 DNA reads TGTGCCAGCAGCGTATCCGGGACTAAATTCTCCTACGAGCAGTACTTC. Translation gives CASSVSGTKFSYEQYF. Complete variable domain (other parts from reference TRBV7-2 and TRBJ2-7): GAGVSQSPSNKVTEKGKDVELRCDPISGHTALYWYRQSLGQGLEFLIYFQGNSAPDKSGLPSDRFSAERTGGSVSTLTIQRTQQEDSAVYLCASSVSGTKFSYEQYFGPGTRLTVT.

The CDR3 loop is CASSPRWPSGSGEQYF. CDR3 coding DNA: TGTGCCAGCTCACCACGGTGGCCTAGCGGGAGTGGCGAGCAGTACTTC. The rearrangement links TRBV18 to TRBJ2-7; 10 bases are a match to TRBD2. The J segment lost 6 bases and the V segment lost 1 base, leaving 9 bases of the junction unmatched. Germline loops: CDR1 KGHSH, CDR2 LQKENI. There are 16 residues in the CDR3.

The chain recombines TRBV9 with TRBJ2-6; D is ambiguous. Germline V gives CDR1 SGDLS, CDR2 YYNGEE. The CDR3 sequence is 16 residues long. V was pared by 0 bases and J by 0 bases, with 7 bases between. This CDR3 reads CASSVAKSSGANVLTF. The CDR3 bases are TGTGCCAGCAGCGTAGCTAAGTCCTCTGGGGCCAACGTCCTGACTTTC.